The rows below give T cell receptor beta chains drawn from one sample of a study of blood T cell repertoires in COVID-19. TCRdb keeps only in-frame clones here, not all; method: immunoSEQ multiplex PCR. The data hold more than 200,000 clones, with 85% to 90% observed a single time. Sequenced material: peripheral blood. These receptors were taken from a man younger than 40 with COVID-19, enrolled during active disease. The conserved cysteine and the conserved F or W are not part of the CDR3 here. Clone sizes are given selectively: once, few, many, or a class where the clone is expanded.

>TRBV10-2|11|NA|TRBJ1-1
ASSEQANTEAF
>TRBV4-2|13|NA|TRBJ1-5
ASSQEEGSGQPQH
>TRBV28|17|NA|TRBJ2-5
ASSFSSSGLAEPQETQY
>TRBV5-1|11|NA|TRBJ2-7
ASSFSASYEQY
>TRBV5-1|13|NA|TRBJ1-1
ASNLFAGGNTEAF
>TRBV28|12|NA|TRBJ1-2
ASTLAGINYGYT
>TRBV27|13|few|TRBJ2-1
ASSWPGQGVNEQF
>TRBV18|12|NA|TRBJ1-1
ASSPQGWDTEAF
>TRBV11-3|14|NA|TRBJ1-1
ASSPGAGQGNTEAF
>TRBV19|13|NA|TRBJ2-1
ASSTLNGGVGEQF
>TRBV28|12|NA|TRBJ2-1
ASSLMPAYNEQF
>TRBV11-2|11|NA|TRBJ1-1
ASSNRGFTEAF
>TRBV5-4|11|once|TRBJ1-3
ASSVGQGNTIY
>TRBV5-6|14|NA|TRBJ2-3
ASSLDGTGFTDTQY
>TRBV24-1|13|NA|TRBJ2-1
ATSDPETLGNEQF
>TRBV14|13|NA|TRBJ2-1
ASSQVVETYNEQF
>TRBV7-9|16|once|TRBJ2-5
ASSPIEGHWTDFMAQY
>TRBV5-5|15|NA|TRBJ2-1
ASSLLRGQATYNEQF
>TRBV9|14|NA|TRBJ2-2
ASSVQAIMGTGELF
>TRBV27|13|NA|TRBJ2-7
ASRNDLGGGNEQY
>TRBV19|11|NA|TRBJ1-1
ASSSHTNTEAF
>TRBV20-1|10|NA|TRBJ2-1
SASGQTGEQF
>TRBV25-1|15|NA|TRBJ1-1
ASSDSYGARHGTEAF